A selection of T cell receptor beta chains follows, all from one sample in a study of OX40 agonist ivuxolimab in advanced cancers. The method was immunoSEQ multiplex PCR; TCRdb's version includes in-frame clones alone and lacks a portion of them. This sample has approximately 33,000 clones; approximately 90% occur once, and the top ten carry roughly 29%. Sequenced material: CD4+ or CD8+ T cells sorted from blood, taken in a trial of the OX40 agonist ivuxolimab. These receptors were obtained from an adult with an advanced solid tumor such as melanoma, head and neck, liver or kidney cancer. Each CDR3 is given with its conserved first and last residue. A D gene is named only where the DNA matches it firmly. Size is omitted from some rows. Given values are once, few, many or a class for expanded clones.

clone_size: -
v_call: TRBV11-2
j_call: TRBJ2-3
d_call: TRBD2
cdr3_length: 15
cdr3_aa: CASSSVAGGTDTQYF
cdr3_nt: TGTGCCAGCAGCTCGGTAGCGGGGGGCACAGATACGCAGTATTTT

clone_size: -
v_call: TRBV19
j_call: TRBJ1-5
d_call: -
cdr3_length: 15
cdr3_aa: CASSPWDSDNQPQHF
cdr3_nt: TGTGCCAGTAGTCCCTGGGACTCTGACAATCAGCCCCAGCATTTT

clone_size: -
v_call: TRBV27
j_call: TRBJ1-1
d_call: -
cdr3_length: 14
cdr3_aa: CASSEGGVSTEAFF
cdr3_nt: TGTGCCAGCAGTGAGGGAGGAGTGAGCACTGAAGCTTTCTTT

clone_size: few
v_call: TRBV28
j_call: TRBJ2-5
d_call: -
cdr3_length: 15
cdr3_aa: CASIALEGAGETQYF
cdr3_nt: TGTGCCAGCATTGCTCTGGAGGGGGCTGGAGAGACCCAGTACTTC

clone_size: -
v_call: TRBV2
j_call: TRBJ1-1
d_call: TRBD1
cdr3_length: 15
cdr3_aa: CASTRQGIMNTEAFF
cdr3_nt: TGTGCCAGCACCAGACAGGGTATCATGAACACTGAAGCTTTCTTT

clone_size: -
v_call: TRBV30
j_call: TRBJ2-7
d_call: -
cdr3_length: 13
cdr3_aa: CAWSVLRQNEQYF
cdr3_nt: TGTGCCTGGAGTGTTCTGCGGCAGAACGAGCAGTACTTC

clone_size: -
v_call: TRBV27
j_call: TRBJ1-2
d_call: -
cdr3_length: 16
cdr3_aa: CASSLLGLSSNYGYTF
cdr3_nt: TGTGCCAGCAGTTTACTTGGACTGTCTTCTAACTATGGCTACACCTTC

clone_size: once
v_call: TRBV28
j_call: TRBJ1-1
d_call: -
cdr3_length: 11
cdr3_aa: CASSPGTEAFF
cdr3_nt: TGTGCCAGCAGTCCGGGGACTGAAGCTTTCTTT

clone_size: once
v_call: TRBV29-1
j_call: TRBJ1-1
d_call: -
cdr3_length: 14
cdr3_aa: CSVDPGPPWAEAFF
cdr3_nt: TGCAGCGTAGACCCGGGCCCCCCTTGGGCTGAAGCTTTCTTT

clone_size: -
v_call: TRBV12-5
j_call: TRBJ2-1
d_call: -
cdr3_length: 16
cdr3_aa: CASGPSIRSIYNEQFF
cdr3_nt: TGTGCTAGTGGTCCTTCTATCAGGAGCATCTACAATGAGCAGTTCTTC

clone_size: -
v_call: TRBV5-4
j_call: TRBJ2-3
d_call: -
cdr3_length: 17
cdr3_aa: CASSPFGANASTDTQYF
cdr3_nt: TGTGCCAGCAGCCCTTTCGGGGCAAACGCCTCCACGGATACGCAGTATTTT

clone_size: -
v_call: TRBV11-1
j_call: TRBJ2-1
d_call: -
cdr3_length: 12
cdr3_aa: CASSLGDNEQFF
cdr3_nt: TGTGCCAGCAGCCTCGGGGACAATGAGCAGTTCTTC

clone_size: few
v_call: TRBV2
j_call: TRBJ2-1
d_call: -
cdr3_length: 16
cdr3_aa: CASSALSGDSYNEQFF
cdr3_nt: TGTGCCAGCAGTGCACTGTCGGGGGACTCCTACAATGAGCAGTTCTTC

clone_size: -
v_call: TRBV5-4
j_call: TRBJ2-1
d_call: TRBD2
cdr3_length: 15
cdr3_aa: CASSHRTSGRDEQFF
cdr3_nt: TGTGCCAGCAGCCATAGGACTAGCGGGAGGGATGAGCAGTTCTTC

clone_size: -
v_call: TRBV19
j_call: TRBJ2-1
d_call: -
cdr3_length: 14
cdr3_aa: CASSIDLGLDEQFF
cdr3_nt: TGTGCCAGTAGTATAGACTTAGGTCTTGATGAGCAGTTCTTC

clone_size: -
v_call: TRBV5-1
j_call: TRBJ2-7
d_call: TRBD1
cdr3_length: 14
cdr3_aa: CASSFTGASYEQYF
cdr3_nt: TGCGCCAGCAGCTTTACAGGGGCCTCCTACGAGCAGTACTTC

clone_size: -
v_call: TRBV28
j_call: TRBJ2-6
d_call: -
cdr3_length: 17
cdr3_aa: CASSIPAPNSGANVLTF
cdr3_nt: TGTGCCAGCAGCATTCCGGCCCCGAACTCTGGGGCCAACGTCCTGACTTTC

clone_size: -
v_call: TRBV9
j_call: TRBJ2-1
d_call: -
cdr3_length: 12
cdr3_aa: CASSVVWDEQFF
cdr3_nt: TGTGCCAGCAGCGTAGTTTGGGATGAGCAGTTCTTC

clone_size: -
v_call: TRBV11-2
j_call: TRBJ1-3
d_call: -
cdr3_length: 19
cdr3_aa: CASSLGVEAGRHSGNTIYF
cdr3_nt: TGTGCCAGCAGCTTAGGGGTGGAGGCAGGGAGACACTCTGGAAACACCATATATTTT

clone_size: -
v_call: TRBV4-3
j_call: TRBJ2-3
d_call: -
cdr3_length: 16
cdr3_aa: CASSQDTVRGTDTQYF
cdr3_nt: TGCGCCAGCAGCCAAGATACAGTGAGGGGCACAGATACGCAGTATTTT

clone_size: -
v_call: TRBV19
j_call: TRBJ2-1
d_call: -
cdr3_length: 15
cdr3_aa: CASNVADSSYNEQFF
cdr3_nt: TGTGCCAGCAATGTAGCGGACAGCTCCTACAATGAGCAGTTCTTC

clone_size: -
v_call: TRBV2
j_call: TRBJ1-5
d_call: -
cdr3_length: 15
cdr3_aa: CASSESIRKNQPQHF
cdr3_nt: TGTGCCAGCAGTGAAAGTATTAGGAAGAATCAGCCCCAGCATTTT

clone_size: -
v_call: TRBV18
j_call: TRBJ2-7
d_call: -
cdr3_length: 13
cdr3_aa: CASSTGNDYEQYF
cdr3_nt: TGTGCCTCGTCCACAGGGAATGACTACGAGCAGTACTTC

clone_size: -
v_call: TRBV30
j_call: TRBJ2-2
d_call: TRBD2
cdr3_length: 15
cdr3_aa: CAWGRGTSSTGELFF
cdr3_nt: TGTGCCTGGGGTCGCGGGACTAGTAGCACCGGGGAGCTGTTTTTT

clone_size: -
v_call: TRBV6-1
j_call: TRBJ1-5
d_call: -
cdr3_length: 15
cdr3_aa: CASRIEYDSNQPQHF
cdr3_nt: TGTGCCAGCAGGATAGAATACGATAGCAATCAGCCCCAGCATTTT

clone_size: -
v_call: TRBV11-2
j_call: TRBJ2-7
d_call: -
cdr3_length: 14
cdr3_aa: CASSLGLGSYEQYF
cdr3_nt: TGTGCCAGCAGCTTAGGTTTGGGCTCCTACGAGCAGTACTTC

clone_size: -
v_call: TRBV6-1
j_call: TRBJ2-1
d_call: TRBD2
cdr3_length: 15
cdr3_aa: CASSEWTSGTIEQFF
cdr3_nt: TGTGCCAGCAGTGAATGGACTAGCGGTACGATTGAGCAGTTCTTC

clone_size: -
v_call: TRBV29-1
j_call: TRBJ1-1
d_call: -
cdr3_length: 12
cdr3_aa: CSSRTENTEAFF
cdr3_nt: TGCAGCTCCCGGACGGAGAACACTGAAGCTTTCTTT

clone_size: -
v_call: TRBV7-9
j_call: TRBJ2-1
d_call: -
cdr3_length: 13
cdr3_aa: CASSLGTDNEQFF
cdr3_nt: TGTGCCAGCAGCCTCGGGACTGACAATGAGCAGTTCTTC

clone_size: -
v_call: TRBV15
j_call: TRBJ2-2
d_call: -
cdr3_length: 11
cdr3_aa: CATSRTGELFF
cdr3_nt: TGTGCCACCAGCAGAACCGGGGAGCTGTTTTTT

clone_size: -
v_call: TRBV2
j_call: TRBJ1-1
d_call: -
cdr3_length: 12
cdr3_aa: CASSDSQSEAFF
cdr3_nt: TGTGCCAGCAGTGACAGCCAGTCTGAAGCTTTCTTT

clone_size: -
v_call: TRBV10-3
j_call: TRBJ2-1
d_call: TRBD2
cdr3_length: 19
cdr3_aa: CAISGRGLAGGPSRNEQFF
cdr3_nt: TGTGCCATCAGTGGCCGGGGACTAGCGGGAGGGCCAAGTCGGAATGAGCAGTTCTTC

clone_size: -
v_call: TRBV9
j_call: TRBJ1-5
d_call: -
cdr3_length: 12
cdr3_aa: CASSTTGQPQHF
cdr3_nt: TGTGCCAGCAGTACTACAGGCCAGCCCCAGCATTTT

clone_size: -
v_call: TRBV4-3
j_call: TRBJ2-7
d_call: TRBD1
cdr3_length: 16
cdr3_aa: CASSQDLRQGSYEQYF
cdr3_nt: TGCGCCAGCAGCCAAGATCTCAGACAGGGATCCTACGAGCAGTACTTC

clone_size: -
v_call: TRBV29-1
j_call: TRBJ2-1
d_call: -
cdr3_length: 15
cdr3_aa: CSVFGAPYPYNEQFF
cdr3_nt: TGCAGCGTTTTCGGGGCTCCGTATCCCTACAATGAGCAGTTCTTC

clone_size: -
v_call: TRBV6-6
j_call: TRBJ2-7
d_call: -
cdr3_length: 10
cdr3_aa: CASGTNEQYF
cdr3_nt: TGTGCCAGCGGGACAAACGAGCAGTACTTC

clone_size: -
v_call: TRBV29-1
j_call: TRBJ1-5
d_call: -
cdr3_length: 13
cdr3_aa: CSAARDIYQPQHF
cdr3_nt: TGCAGCGCCGCACGGGACATATATCAGCCCCAGCATTTT

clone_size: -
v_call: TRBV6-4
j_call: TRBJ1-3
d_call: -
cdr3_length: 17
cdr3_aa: CASKMFRDNVSGNTIYF
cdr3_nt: TGTGCCAGCAAAATGTTCCGGGACAACGTCTCTGGAAACACCATATATTTT

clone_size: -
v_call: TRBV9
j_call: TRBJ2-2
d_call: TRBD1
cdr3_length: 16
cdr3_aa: CASSIGTGEGTGELFF
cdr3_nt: TGTGCCAGCAGCATTGGGACAGGGGAGGGGACCGGGGAGCTGTTTTTT

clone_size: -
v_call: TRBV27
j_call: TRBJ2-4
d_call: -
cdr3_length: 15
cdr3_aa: CASSLRGIAKNIQYF
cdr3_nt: TGTGCCAGCAGCCTCAGGGGTATAGCCAAAAACATTCAGTACTTC

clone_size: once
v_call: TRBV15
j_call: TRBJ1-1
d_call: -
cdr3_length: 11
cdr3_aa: CATSTYTEAFF
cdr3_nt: TGTGCCACCAGCACTTACACTGAAGCTTTCTTT

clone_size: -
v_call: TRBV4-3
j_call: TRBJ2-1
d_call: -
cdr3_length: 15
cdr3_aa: CASSHGVSWDNEQFF
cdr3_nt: TGCGCCAGCAGTCATGGGGTAAGCTGGGACAATGAGCAGTTCTTC

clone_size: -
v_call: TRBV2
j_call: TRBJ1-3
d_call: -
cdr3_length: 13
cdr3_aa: CASRGGTGNTIYF
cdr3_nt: TGTGCCAGCAGGGGAGGGACTGGAAACACCATATATTTT

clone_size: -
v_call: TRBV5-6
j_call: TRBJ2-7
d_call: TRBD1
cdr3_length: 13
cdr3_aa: CASSDRANYEQYF
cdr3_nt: TGTGCCAGCTCGGACAGGGCCAACTACGAGCAGTACTTC

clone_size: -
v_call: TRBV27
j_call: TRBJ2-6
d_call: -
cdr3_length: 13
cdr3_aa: CASSYSGANVLTF
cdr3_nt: TGTGCCAGCAGTTACTCTGGGGCCAACGTCCTGACTTTC

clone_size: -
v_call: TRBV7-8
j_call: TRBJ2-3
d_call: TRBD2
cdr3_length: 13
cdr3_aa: CASSSGLPPRQYF
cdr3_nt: TGTGCCAGCAGCTCGGGACTACCACCTCGACAGTATTTT

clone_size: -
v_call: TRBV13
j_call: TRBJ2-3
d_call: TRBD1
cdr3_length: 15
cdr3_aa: CASSSTGGGTDTQYF
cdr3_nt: TGTGCCAGCAGCTCGACAGGGGGTGGCACAGATACGCAGTATTTT

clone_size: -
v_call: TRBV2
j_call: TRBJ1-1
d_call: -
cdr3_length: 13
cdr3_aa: CAGSRATNTEAFF
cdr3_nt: TGTGCCGGAAGCCGGGCTACGAACACTGAAGCTTTCTTT

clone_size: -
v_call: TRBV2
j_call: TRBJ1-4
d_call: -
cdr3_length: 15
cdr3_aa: CASSEWVATNEKLFF
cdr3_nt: TGTGCCAGCAGTGAATGGGTTGCAACTAATGAAAAACTGTTTTTT

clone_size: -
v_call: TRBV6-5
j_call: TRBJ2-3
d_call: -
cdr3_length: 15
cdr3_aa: CASSYSPEGTDTQYF
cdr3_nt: TGTGCCAGCAGTTACTCCCCAGAGGGCACAGATACGCAGTATTTT

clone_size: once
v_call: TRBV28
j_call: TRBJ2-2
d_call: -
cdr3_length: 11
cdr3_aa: CASSRGGELFF
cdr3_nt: TGTGCCAGCAGCAGGGGCGGGGAGCTGTTTTTT

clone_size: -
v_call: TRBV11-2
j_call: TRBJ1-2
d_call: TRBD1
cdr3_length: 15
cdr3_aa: CASSLFPGQGYGYTF
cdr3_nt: TGTGCCAGCAGCCTATTCCCGGGACAGGGCTATGGCTACACCTTC

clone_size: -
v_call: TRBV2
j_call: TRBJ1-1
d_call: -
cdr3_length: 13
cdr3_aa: CASRADLGWKAFF
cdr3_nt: TGTGCCAGCAGGGCGGACCTTGGGTGGAAAGCTTTCTTT